This TCR beta chain comes out of a study of T cell responses to AZD1222 COVID-19 vaccine (dated by TCRdb to about 2021). In terms of the full investigation: AZD1222 recipients given second doses at about 4 weeks or at about 12 weeks were pooled, since spike-specific TCR depth and breadth were not found to differ between the two schedules. Enrollment into the trials was organized by age into subgroups of 18-55, 56-69 and 70-plus years, and those subgroups contained 148, 28 and 57 TCR-sequenced participants, respectively. A total of 230 or so trial participants underwent TCR sequencing, of whom roughly 210 received two doses of AZD1222 and about 26 received two doses of the MenACWY control vaccine. The paper as a whole reports these results and caveats: Because no samples from the day 14 peak response were available, repertoires could be characterized only after the peak T cell response. The 56-69-year group was small, and its depth increase did not reach significance, likely because of low power. The vaccine-associated CD4 TCRs covered the entire spike protein, and the dominant responses fell in regions 160-218 and 743-854. Participants were mostly white British, with more females than males. The authors suggested clonal diversity may have been underestimated. Conclusions about previously exposed vaccinees were limited because only six AZD1222 recipients were SARS-CoV-2 seropositive at baseline. After two AZD1222 doses, both the breadth and the depth of spike-specific TCRs were significantly higher than at day 0 and than in MenACWY recipients. Nearly half of unique spike-specific TCRs reportedly recognized epitopes outside regions mutated in the B.1.351 and B.1.1.7 variants.

In the germline V gene, CDR1 corresponds to SGHRS and CDR2 to YFSETQ. The CDR3 has 14 amino acids, counting the end cysteine and phenylalanine. Just CDR3 DNA is preserved here, 42 bases in frame from base 1. V and J are truncated by 2 bases and 7 bases respectively, leaving an intervening sequence of 12 bases. The sample's time point label, in plain terms: baseline before first vaccination. Samples from vaccinated people were obtained from the UK trials COV001 and COV002, which included a single-blind randomized controlled phase 2/3 trial of AZD1222 (ChAdOx1 nCoV-19) in healthy adults. For TCRbeta chain sequencing, PBMC samples from trial participants were taken at day 0 and at day 28 after the second dose. The CDR3 regions of human TCRbeta chains were analyzed by immunosequencing. In the paper's pipeline: Repertoire TCRs were checked for matches against a reference library of SARS-CoV-2-specific TCRs that had been generated using the MIRA antigen-specificity platform. Breadth was defined as the fraction of unique TCRs that were SARS-CoV-2-associated, and depth was defined as the fraction of total T cells that were SARS-CoV-2-associated. Using the MIRA data, every spike-specific TCR was mapped to the spike region that the TCR reacted to and assigned to either a CD4 or a CD8 class. Log10-transformed breadth and depth values were compared by one-way ANOVA with Sidak's multiple comparisons tests. TCRdb carries this immuneACCESS record with in-frame sequences only. Its versions omit some clonotypes, under half of them owing to an unresolved V gene in the studies checked, with the rest unexplained. V, J and clone size derive from that table, while D and trimming were established from the DNA sequence. Here the sample has some 150,000 clones; 85% to 95% occur a single time. The ten largest clones capture about 2.1% of the sample.

This clone was recorded a few times. The specificity of this receptor is unknown. No base quality information exists; no much larger clone differs at one position. Sequencing was performed on peripheral blood, taken on day 0 of AZD1222 vaccination. The receptor chain draws on TRBV5-1 and TRBJ1-4; possibly the D gene is TRBD1, per 6 matching bases. This receptor was taken from an adult in good health. The CDR3 region reads CASSFGTGREKLFF. The nucleotides are TGCGCCAGCAGCTTTGGTACAGGGCGTGAAAAACTGTTTTTT.